This T cell receptor (beta chain) was recovered during a study of radiation and T cells in renal cell carcinoma. Study conclusions and caveats: Dominant CDR3 motifs occupied more repertoire in irradiated than control tumors. In nephrectomy-only tumors, top 100 clonotypes averaged roughly 40%, versus around 54% irradiated.

The CDR3 totals 15 residues. Germline CDR1 LNHDA, CDR2 SQIVND (reference sequence). The V end lost 3 bases, the J end lost 8 bases, and 17 bases lay between the germline ends. Sequencing used immunoSEQ multiplex PCR; TCRdb keeps in-frame clones, though not all of them. The sample shows about 7,900 clones, almost 65% of them seen only once. Treatment: treatment-naive control, cytoreductive nephrectomy. Treatment-naive patients without radiation supplied the control tumors at nephrectomy. This clone was picked up a small number of times. The antigen is unknown. The rearrangement links TRBV19 to TRBJ2-1; the D call may be TRBD1 or TRBD2 (5 bases each). The starting material was tumor tissue, obtained from a patient whose treatment was nephrectomy without radiotherapy. This TCR derives from a woman between 65 and 79 years old with renal cell carcinoma. This chain's CDR3 is CASSIGGSWQYEQFF. The CDR3 DNA follows: TGTGCCAGTAGTATTGGGGGATCTTGGCAGTATGAGCAGTTCTTC. Full variable domain (missing parts from reference TRBV19 and TRBJ2-1): DGGITQSPKYLFRKEGQNVTLSCEQNLNHDAMYWYRQDPGQGLRLIYYSQIVNDFQKGDIAEGYSVSREKKESFPLTVTSAQKNPTAFYLCASSIGGSWQYEQFFGPGTRLTVL.